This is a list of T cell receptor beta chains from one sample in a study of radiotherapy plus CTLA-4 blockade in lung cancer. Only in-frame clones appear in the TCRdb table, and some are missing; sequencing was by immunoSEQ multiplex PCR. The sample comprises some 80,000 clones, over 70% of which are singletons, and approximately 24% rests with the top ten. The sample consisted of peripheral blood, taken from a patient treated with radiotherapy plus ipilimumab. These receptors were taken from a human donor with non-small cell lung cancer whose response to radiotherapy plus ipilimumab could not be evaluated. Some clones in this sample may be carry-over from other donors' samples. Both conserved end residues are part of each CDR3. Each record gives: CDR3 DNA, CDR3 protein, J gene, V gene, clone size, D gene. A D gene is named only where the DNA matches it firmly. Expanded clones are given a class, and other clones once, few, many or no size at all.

cdr3_nt: TGTGCCAGCAGCTTAATGCCAGGGGGTAACACTGAAGCTTTCTTT
cdr3_aa: CASSLMPGGNTEAFF
j_call: TRBJ1-1
v_call: TRBV7-3
clone_size: once
d_call: TRBD1

cdr3_nt: TGCGCCAGCAGCCATTCAGGGGCTAGCGGGGCCCAAGAGACCCAGTACTTC
cdr3_aa: CASSHSGASGAQETQYF
j_call: TRBJ2-5
v_call: TRBV4-1
clone_size: .
d_call: TRBD2

cdr3_nt: TGTGCCAGCAGCAAGAGGGGGCTAGCAAACAATGAGCAGTTCTTC
cdr3_aa: CASSKRGLANNEQFF
j_call: TRBJ2-1
v_call: TRBV4-2
clone_size: .
d_call: TRBD1

cdr3_nt: TGTGCCAGCAGTTTATCCGGGACTAGGGGGACCGGGGAGCTGTTTTTT
cdr3_aa: CASSLSGTRGTGELFF
j_call: TRBJ2-2
v_call: TRBV7-3
clone_size: .
d_call: TRBD2

cdr3_nt: TGTGCCAGCAGCTTAGAAACAGGGGGACGCGGCTACACCTTC
cdr3_aa: CASSLETGGRGYTF
j_call: TRBJ1-2
v_call: TRBV11-2
clone_size: once
d_call: TRBD1

cdr3_nt: TGTGCCAGCAGCTCGGACAGGGTGAGCACAGATACGCAGTATTTT
cdr3_aa: CASSSDRVSTDTQYF
j_call: TRBJ2-3
v_call: TRBV7-2
clone_size: .
d_call: TRBD1

cdr3_nt: TGCGCCAGCAGCCGAGGGACAGCGAGAGATTACGAGCAGTACTTC
cdr3_aa: CASSRGTARDYEQYF
j_call: TRBJ2-7
v_call: TRBV4-1
clone_size: once
d_call: TRBD1

cdr3_nt: TGTGCCAGCAGCGCCGGGTCCTTCTACGAGCAGTACTTC
cdr3_aa: CASSAGSFYEQYF
j_call: TRBJ2-7
v_call: TRBV6-5
clone_size: once
d_call: .

cdr3_nt: TGTGCCAGCAGTTACCTGGGGCCTACCATGAACACTGAAGCTTTCTTT
cdr3_aa: CASSYLGPTMNTEAFF
j_call: TRBJ1-1
v_call: TRBV6-5
clone_size: .
d_call: .

cdr3_nt: TGTGCCAGCAGTGAGGGGACAGGGGGGACAGATACGCAGTATTTT
cdr3_aa: CASSEGTGGTDTQYF
j_call: TRBJ2-3
v_call: TRBV6-1
clone_size: few
d_call: TRBD1

cdr3_nt: TGCGCCAGCCGCTTGGGAGGGCCCCCCCCAGATACGCAGTATTTT
cdr3_aa: CASRLGGPPPDTQYF
j_call: TRBJ2-3
v_call: TRBV5-1
clone_size: .
d_call: TRBD2

cdr3_nt: TGTGCCAGCAGTGAAAGTAGCAGGGGCGCGGGCACTGAAGCTTTCTTT
cdr3_aa: CASSESSRGAGTEAFF
j_call: TRBJ1-1
v_call: TRBV6-1
clone_size: .
d_call: .

cdr3_nt: TGTGCCAGCAGTGATCAAACAGGTATCTACGAGCAGTACTTC
cdr3_aa: CASSDQTGIYEQYF
j_call: TRBJ2-7
v_call: TRBV6-4
clone_size: few
d_call: .

cdr3_nt: TGTGCCAGTAACAGCTCACCCCTCCACTTT
cdr3_aa: CASNSSPLHF
j_call: TRBJ1-6
v_call: TRBV19
clone_size: .
d_call: .

cdr3_nt: TGTGCCACACACCCCCCCGGACAGGGGTACGAGCAGTACTTC
cdr3_aa: CATHPPGQGYEQYF
j_call: TRBJ2-7
v_call: TRBV7-9
clone_size: .
d_call: TRBD1

cdr3_nt: TGTGCCAGCAGTTTACAAGGGGGCGAGACCCAGTACTTC
cdr3_aa: CASSLQGGETQYF
j_call: TRBJ2-5
v_call: TRBV27
clone_size: .
d_call: TRBD1

cdr3_nt: TGCGCCAGCAGCCAATCCGGGACAGGGGCGGGAGAGCAGTACTTC
cdr3_aa: CASSQSGTGAGEQYF
j_call: TRBJ2-7
v_call: TRBV4-1
clone_size: .
d_call: TRBD1

cdr3_nt: TGTGCCAGCAGCGTAGGGGGAACAGGGGGCGGTAATGAAAAACTGTTTTTT
cdr3_aa: CASSVGGTGGGNEKLFF
j_call: TRBJ1-4
v_call: TRBV9
clone_size: .
d_call: TRBD1

cdr3_nt: TGTGCCAGCACCGGCGGGGGCGCGGACTACGAGCAGTACTTC
cdr3_aa: CASTGGGADYEQYF
j_call: TRBJ2-7
v_call: TRBV6-6
clone_size: .
d_call: .

cdr3_nt: TGTGCCAGCAGCCCCCGTCCCGGGGAGCTGTTTTTT
cdr3_aa: CASSPRPGELFF
j_call: TRBJ2-2
v_call: TRBV7-3
clone_size: once
d_call: .

cdr3_nt: TGTGCCAGCAGACCTGTTATGGGGGCAGTGTCCTTC
cdr3_aa: CASRPVMGAVSF
j_call: TRBJ1-2
v_call: TRBV28
clone_size: .
d_call: .

cdr3_nt: TGTGCCAGCAGCCTAACTAGCGTCAGCTCCTACGAGCAGTACTTC
cdr3_aa: CASSLTSVSSYEQYF
j_call: TRBJ2-7
v_call: TRBV7-3
clone_size: .
d_call: TRBD2

cdr3_nt: TGTGCCAGCAATGCCGACAGGGGTGCAACTAATGAAAAACTGTTTTTT
cdr3_aa: CASNADRGATNEKLFF
j_call: TRBJ1-4
v_call: TRBV2
clone_size: .
d_call: TRBD1

cdr3_nt: TGTGCCAGCAGTGAAGGATACAGGGTGTTCAACACTGAAGCTTTCTTT
cdr3_aa: CASSEGYRVFNTEAFF
j_call: TRBJ1-1
v_call: TRBV6-1
clone_size: .
d_call: .

cdr3_nt: TGCGCCAGCAGCCAAGATCGATGGACAGGGAACACTGAAGCTTTCTTT
cdr3_aa: CASSQDRWTGNTEAFF
j_call: TRBJ1-1
v_call: TRBV4-1
clone_size: few
d_call: TRBD1

cdr3_nt: TGCGCCAGCAGCTTGGGGACAGGAATTACCTACGAGCAGTACTTC
cdr3_aa: CASSLGTGITYEQYF
j_call: TRBJ2-7
v_call: TRBV5-1
clone_size: .
d_call: TRBD1

cdr3_nt: TGCAGCGTTGACTCTGGGGCGACGGCTTTCTTT
cdr3_aa: CSVDSGATAFF
j_call: TRBJ1-1
v_call: TRBV29-1
clone_size: .
d_call: .

cdr3_nt: TGTGCCAGCAGTTACAGACAGGGCGGGGATGGCTACACCTTC
cdr3_aa: CASSYRQGGDGYTF
j_call: TRBJ1-2
v_call: TRBV2
clone_size: .
d_call: TRBD1

cdr3_nt: TGCGCCAGCAGCACTACTAGCGGGGGGAGCACAGATACGCAGTATTTT
cdr3_aa: CASSTTSGGSTDTQYF
j_call: TRBJ2-3
v_call: TRBV5-1
clone_size: once
d_call: TRBD2

cdr3_nt: TGTGCCAGCTCACCCGGGGCAGGGGATCAGCCCCAGCATTTT
cdr3_aa: CASSPGAGDQPQHF
j_call: TRBJ1-5
v_call: TRBV18
clone_size: .
d_call: .

cdr3_nt: TGTGCCAGCAGCCCGGGACTAGCGGGGGGGCCGGTGAACCAGCAGTACTTC
cdr3_aa: CASSPGLAGGPVNQQYF
j_call: TRBJ2-7
v_call: TRBV7-9
clone_size: .
d_call: TRBD2

cdr3_nt: TGTGCCAGCAGCTTGTCAGGGAGCAATCAGCCCCAGCATTTT
cdr3_aa: CASSLSGSNQPQHF
j_call: TRBJ1-5
v_call: TRBV5-6
clone_size: .
d_call: .

cdr3_nt: TGTGCCAGCAGCCTCCTACAGGGGGAGACCGGCTACACCTTC
cdr3_aa: CASSLLQGETGYTF
j_call: TRBJ1-2
v_call: TRBV11-1
clone_size: .
d_call: TRBD1

cdr3_nt: TGTGCCAGCAGTGGACTAGCTGATACGCAGTATTTT
cdr3_aa: CASSGLADTQYF
j_call: TRBJ2-3
v_call: TRBV7-2
clone_size: .
d_call: TRBD2

cdr3_nt: TGTGCCAGTAGTGTCACAGGGGCTTGGACCGGGGAGCTGTTTTTT
cdr3_aa: CASSVTGAWTGELFF
j_call: TRBJ2-2
v_call: TRBV19
clone_size: .
d_call: TRBD1

cdr3_nt: TGTGCCAGCAGTTTAGGGAGGGGGTCGTACGAGCAGTACTTC
cdr3_aa: CASSLGRGSYEQYF
j_call: TRBJ2-7
v_call: TRBV27
clone_size: .
d_call: .

cdr3_nt: TGCAGTCCCCAGGGCTACACCTTC
cdr3_aa: CSPQGYTF
j_call: TRBJ1-2
v_call: TRBV20-1
clone_size: .
d_call: .

cdr3_nt: TGCAGCGTTGATCCGCTAGCGGGGGCTTTAGCAGATACGCAGTATTTT
cdr3_aa: CSVDPLAGALADTQYF
j_call: TRBJ2-3
v_call: TRBV29-1
clone_size: few
d_call: TRBD2

cdr3_nt: TGCGCCAGCAGTACCTATGGCGGGGAGCTGTTTTTT
cdr3_aa: CASSTYGGELFF
j_call: TRBJ2-2
v_call: TRBV10-1
clone_size: few
d_call: .

cdr3_nt: TGTGCCAGTACCAGATCCCGGAGAAGTGAAAAACTGTTTTTT
cdr3_aa: CASTRSRRSEKLFF
j_call: TRBJ1-4
v_call: TRBV19
clone_size: .
d_call: .

cdr3_nt: TGCGCCAGCAGCCAAATATTCGGACAGGAAACCCCTGGGGTCTACGAGCAGTACTTC
cdr3_aa: CASSQIFGQETPGVYEQYF
j_call: TRBJ2-7
v_call: TRBV4-1
clone_size: .
d_call: TRBD1

cdr3_nt: TGTGCCAGCAGTGCCCGCGGACAGGGCTATGGCTACACCTTC
cdr3_aa: CASSARGQGYGYTF
j_call: TRBJ1-2
v_call: TRBV6-1
clone_size: once
d_call: TRBD1

cdr3_nt: TGTGCTAGTGGTTTGGTACACGGCGGGGGTCCAAACTATGGCTACACCTTC
cdr3_aa: CASGLVHGGGPNYGYTF
j_call: TRBJ1-2
v_call: TRBV12-5
clone_size: .
d_call: .

cdr3_nt: TGCGCCAGCAGCCAAGTAACTAGCGGGGGGCGGGAGCAGTTCTTC
cdr3_aa: CASSQVTSGGREQFF
j_call: TRBJ2-1
v_call: TRBV4-3
clone_size: .
d_call: TRBD2

cdr3_nt: TGTGCCAGCAGCGTAGTGCCTAGCGGGGGGGCCGGAGGGACCCAGTACTTC
cdr3_aa: CASSVVPSGGAGGTQYF
j_call: TRBJ2-5
v_call: TRBV9
clone_size: .
d_call: TRBD2

cdr3_nt: TGCGCCAGCAGCCAAGATTGGGGAGGAGGGAATGAAAAACTGTTTTTT
cdr3_aa: CASSQDWGGGNEKLFF
j_call: TRBJ1-4
v_call: TRBV4-3
clone_size: .
d_call: .

cdr3_nt: TGTGCCAGCACTGGACAGCCAAATCAGCCCCAGCATTTT
cdr3_aa: CASTGQPNQPQHF
j_call: TRBJ1-5
v_call: TRBV6-1
clone_size: .
d_call: .

cdr3_nt: TGTGCCAGCAGCTTATACCCGGAGATATCAGCCGTCAATGAGCAGTTCTTC
cdr3_aa: CASSLYPEISAVNEQFF
j_call: TRBJ2-1
v_call: TRBV11-3
clone_size: few
d_call: .

cdr3_nt: TGTGCCACCCATACCACAGGTACCGGGGAGCTGTTTTTT
cdr3_aa: CATHTTGTGELFF
j_call: TRBJ2-2
v_call: TRBV10-3
clone_size: few
d_call: .

cdr3_nt: TGTGCCAGCAGTCAGAACACAGATACGCAGTATTTT
cdr3_aa: CASSQNTDTQYF
j_call: TRBJ2-3
v_call: TRBV5-6
clone_size: once
d_call: .

cdr3_nt: TGTGCCAGCAGTGAAGGGGTCGGGGGGCCTAACTATGGCTACACCTTC
cdr3_aa: CASSEGVGGPNYGYTF
j_call: TRBJ1-2
v_call: TRBV2
clone_size: .
d_call: .

cdr3_nt: TGTGCCAGCAAATCTATAACTGAAGCTTTCTTT
cdr3_aa: CASKSITEAFF
j_call: TRBJ1-1
v_call: TRBV27
clone_size: .
d_call: .

cdr3_nt: TGTGCCAGCAGCTCCTCACAGGTGGGGGCCTATGGGTGGACCCAGTACTTC
cdr3_aa: CASSSSQVGAYGWTQYF
j_call: TRBJ2-5
v_call: TRBV28
clone_size: .
d_call: .